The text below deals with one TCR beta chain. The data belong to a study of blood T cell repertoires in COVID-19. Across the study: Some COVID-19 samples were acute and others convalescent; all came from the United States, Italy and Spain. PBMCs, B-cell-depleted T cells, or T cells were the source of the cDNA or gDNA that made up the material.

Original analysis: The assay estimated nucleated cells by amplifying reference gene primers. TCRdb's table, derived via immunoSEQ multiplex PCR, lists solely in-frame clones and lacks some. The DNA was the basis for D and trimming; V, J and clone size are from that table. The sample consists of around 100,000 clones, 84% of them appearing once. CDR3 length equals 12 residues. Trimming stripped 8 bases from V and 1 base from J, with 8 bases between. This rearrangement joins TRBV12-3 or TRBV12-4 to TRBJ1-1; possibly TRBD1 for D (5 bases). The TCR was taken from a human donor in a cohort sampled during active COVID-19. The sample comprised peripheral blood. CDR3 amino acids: CASDRSNTEAFF. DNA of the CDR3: TGTGCCAGCGACAGATCGAACACTGAAGCTTTCTTT.